This T cell receptor beta chain was sequenced in a study of blood T cell repertoires in COVID-19. The wider study: Sources were T cells, B-cell-depleted T cells, or PBMCs; the material itself was cDNA or gDNA.

Germline loops: CDR1 SGHAT, CDR2 FQNNGV. The CDR3 is 16 residues long. Of note for this clone: A junction end diverges from the germline sequence, so it may reflect a read error.

Profiled with immunoSEQ multiplex PCR; TCRdb holds only in-frame clones, not every one. The data show some 130,000 clones, with roughly 80% seen just once and about 20% held by the top ten. The source is a man aged 25 to 45 who had recovered from COVID-19. The sample consisted of PBMCs or T cells enriched from blood (not recorded which). The chain recombines TRBV11-2 with TRBJ1-5; 8 nucleotides agree with TRBD1. The CDR3 coding sequence is TGTGTCAGCAGCAGCTCGCGGACAGGGCAGGATCAGCCCCAGCATTTT. Encoded protein: CVSSSSRTGQDQPQHF.